The 32 T cell receptor beta chains reported below all come from one sample, sequenced in a study of early T cells in non-severe SARS-CoV-2 infection. TCRdb re-analysed the 5' RACE reads in MiXCR, keeping a single row per CDR3 protein. The sample has more than 55,000 distinct CDR3 sequences, roughly an eighth seen once. Specimen: whole blood. The receptor source for this set is an adult who was a healthcare worker with PCR-confirmed SARS-CoV-2 infection or an uninfected control (not recorded which).

This clonotype was counted many times. The chain employs TRBV30 and TRBJ1-1, with D unclear. The CDR3 is made up of 10 amino acids. Between the trimmed V and J ends, which lost 7 bases and 3 bases, there was a span of 6 bases. The V gene's germline CDR1 is GTSNPN and CDR2 SVGIG (reference sequence). The CDR3: CASGYTEAFF. The CDR3 coding sequence is TGTGCCTCTGGCTACACTGAAGCTTTCTTT.

The CDR3 nucleotides are TGTGCCAGCAGCCCAGGGGGCGCAGTGGAGACCCAGTACTTC. Translation: CASSPGGAVETQYF. The V call is TRBV7-9, the J call TRBJ2-5; TRBD1 agrees at 8 bases. This CDR3 is built from 14 residues. The V and J ends lost 5 bases and 5 bases, in that order; junction bases with no gene match: 7. The germline CDR1 and CDR2 sequences are SEHNR and FQNEAQ (reference sequence).

This clonotype was observed many times. The gene calls are TRBV9 and TRBJ2-5; D is uncertain. Germline-derived CDR1 and CDR2 are SGDLS and YYNGEE. The germline V and J ends were trimmed by 3 bases and 3 bases, with 6 bases remaining between them. The CDR3 loop spans 12 amino acids. The CDR3 loop reads CASSEGKETQYF. The CDR3 nucleotides are TGTGCCAGCAGCGAGGGAAAAGAGACCCAGTACTTC.

This clonotype occurred many times. The chain has TRBV9 and TRBJ1-2; D gene uncertain. V lost 0 bases and J 4 bases, leaving 4 bases between the germline ends. This CDR3 is 12 amino acids long. Germline CDR1 SGDLS, CDR2 YYNGEE. Here the CDR3 DNA reads TGTGCCAGCAGCGTAGAAGCCTATGGCTACACCTTC. It is translated as CASSVEAYGYTF.

This clonotype has just a few counts. The chain links TRBV29-1 to TRBJ2-5; no clear D gene. Germline CDR1 is SQVTM and CDR2 is ANQGSEA. The CDR3 has 12 amino acids. V was shortened by 6 bases and J by 1 base, with 9 bases between the two germline ends. The CDR3 is CSVTGIQETQYF. The CDR3 DNA reads TGCAGCGTAACGGGTATCCAAGAGACCCAGTACTTC. The variable domain in full, completed from reference TRBV29-1 and TRBJ2-5, reads SAVISQKPSRDICQRGTSLTIQCQVDSQVTMMFWYRQQPGQSLTLIATANQGSEATYESGFVIDKFPISRPNLTFSTLTVSNMSPEDSSIYLCSVTGIQETQYFGPGTRLLVL.

This clonotype came up many times. The CDR3 loop is CASSHLAGGNEQFF. CDR3 bases: TGTGCCAGCAGCCATCTAGCGGGCGGTAATGAGCAGTTCTTC. V gene TRBV3-1 combines with J gene TRBJ2-1, with 8 bases identical to TRBD2. V lost 3 bases and J lost 7; bases outside the gene matches: 5. CDR1 and CDR2 (germline): LGHDT, YNNKEL (reference sequence). CDR3 length equals 14 residues.

The sample holds many counts of this clonotype. This sequence joins TRBV30 and TRBJ1-1; no clear D. The CDR3 consists of 12 residues. In germline, CDR1 is GTSNPN, CDR2 SVGIG (reference sequence). V was cut by 4 bases and J by 2 bases, with 8 bases left in between. The DNA of the CDR3 is TGTGCCTGGACTCCCTTCAACACTGAAGCTTTCTTT. It is translated as CAWTPFNTEAFF.

This clonotype came up many times. The V call is TRBV7-2, the J call TRBJ2-7, with 7 bases aligning to TRBD1. Unmatched junction bases numbered 7, after V lost 4 bases and J lost 1 base. Germline CDR1 reads SGHTA; CDR2 reads FQGNSA. The CDR3 runs 15 residues. The CDR3 coding sequence is TGTGCCAGCAGCTCCCGGACAGGACCGTCCTACGAGCAGTACTTC. Its protein is CASSSRTGPSYEQYF.

The rearrangement joins TRBV10-1 to TRBJ2-7; D may be TRBD1 (5 bases). Germline CDR1 WNHNN, CDR2 SYGVQD (reference sequence). The CDR3 is 16 amino acids. V lost 2 bases, J lost 4 bases, and 18 bases lay in between. CDR3: CASSEDSTGSGYEQYF. CDR3 coding DNA: TGCGCCAGCAGTGAGGACAGTACAGGTTCTGGGTACGAGCAGTACTTC.

This clonotype was detected many times. This rearrangement joins TRBV6-6 to TRBJ2-1; TRBD1 agrees at 10 bases. Germline CDR1 and CDR2: MNHNY and SVGAGI (reference sequence). This CDR3 is built from 16 residues. J lost 2 bases, V lost 5 bases, and 6 bases had no gene match. This CDR3 reads CASSRGGTGAYNEQFF. CDR3 in DNA: TGTGCCAGCAGTCGGGGTGGGACAGGGGCCTACAATGAGCAGTTCTTC.

This clonotype appeared many times. This rearrangement joins TRBV6-4 to TRBJ2-3; maybe TRBD2 (6 bases). The V gene lost 2 bases and the J gene lost 0 bases, with 6 bases spanning the gap. The CDR3 spans 14 residues. Germline V gene sequence: CDR1 MRHNA, CDR2 SNTAGT. CDR3 DNA sequence: TGTGCCAGCAGTGACGGGACTAGCACAGATACGCAGTATTTT. This translates into CASSDGTSTDTQYF.

This clonotype was picked up a small number of times. J is TRBJ2-2 and V is TRBV4-3; D is ambiguous. Between the trimmed V and J ends, which lost 4 bases and 7 bases, there was a span of 10 bases. Germline V gene data show CDR1 as LGHNA and CDR2 as YSLEER. The CDR3 has 13 amino acids. The CDR3 is CASSLGRGGELFF. For the CDR3, the DNA is TGCGCCAGCAGCCTAGGGCGCGGCGGGGAGCTGTTTTTT.

Only a few counts were recorded for this clonotype. The chain has TRBV14 and TRBJ1-2; the D gene is possibly TRBD1 (6 bases). Per the germline V gene, CDR1 is SGHDN and CDR2 is FVKESK. Trimming took 2 bases from V and 0 from J, leaving 10 bases between them. CDR3 length: 15 amino acids. The chain's CDR3 is CASSQLGAPNYGYTF. CDR3 coding DNA: TGTGCCAGCAGCCAACTGGGGGCACCTAACTATGGCTACACCTTC.

This clonotype was seen repeatedly, ten times or more. The V and J genes are TRBV20-1 and TRBJ1-1; 7 positions agree with TRBD1. Germline trimming cut 3 bases from V and 11 bases from J; bases unmatched to any gene: 9. CDR1 and CDR2 from the germline V gene are DFQATT and SNEGSKA (reference sequence). The CDR3 is 12 residues long. The CDR3 coding sequence is TGCAGTGCTAGTAGGGGGCTGGGGGACGCTTTCTTT. This encodes CSASRGLGDAFF.

This chain uses TRBV11-2 with TRBJ1-2, with unresolved D. The V gene's germline CDR1 is SGHAT and CDR2 FQNNGV. V was trimmed by 5 bases and J by 7 bases, leaving 8 bases between them. The CDR3 contains 11 residues. The CDR3 reads CASSHGFGYTF. CDR3 nucleotide sequence: TGTGCCAGCAGCCACGGCTTTGGCTACACCTTC.

This chain connects TRBV6-1 to TRBJ2-3, with 8 positions matching TRBD2. Germline CDR1 is MNHNS and CDR2 is SASEGT. The CDR3 has 13 residues. Trimming at V came to 7 bases and at J to 4 bases, leaving 4 bases not matched to a gene. The CDR3 protein is CASNIGGADTQYF. In nucleotides, the CDR3 is TGTGCCAGCAACATCGGGGGGGCAGATACGCAGTATTTT.

Ten or more counts support this clonotype. The V and J genes are TRBV6-1 and TRBJ1-5; D ambiguous. V lost 8 bases, J lost 3 bases, and 17 bases lay in between. Germline loops: CDR1 MNHNS, CDR2 SASEGT. The CDR3 has 15 amino acids. The CDR3 here is CASQTPGGPNQPQHF. In DNA form, the CDR3 reads TGTGCCAGCCAAACCCCCGGAGGACCCAATCAGCCCCAGCATTTT.

This clonotype was detected many times. V is TRBV20-1 and J is TRBJ2-6, with D uncertain. This CDR3 comprises 12 residues. V lost 3 bases and J lost 13, with 13 bases in between. Germline CDR1 and CDR2: DFQATT and SNEGSKA (reference sequence). The CDR3: CSASPTPSVLTF. In nucleotides, the CDR3 is TGCAGTGCTAGCCCGACGCCAAGTGTCCTGACTTTC.

This clonotype was seen a few times. The V and J genes are TRBV9 and TRBJ2-1; D is perhaps TRBD2 (7 bases). In germline, CDR1 is SGDLS, CDR2 YYNGEE. The CDR3 is 16 residues long. Trimming took 0 bases from V and 7 from J, leaving 17 bases between them. CDR3 loop: CASSVVLGGAVNEQFF. In DNA, the CDR3 is TGTGCCAGCAGCGTAGTTTTAGGGGGGGCGGTAAATGAGCAGTTCTTC.

Ten or more counts support this clonotype. The J gene is TRBJ1-4, the V gene TRBV20-1; D uncertain. The CDR3 runs 12 residues. Trimming pared 6 bases from V and 2 bases from J, leaving 7 bases between. CDR1 is DFQATT and CDR2 is SNEGSKA in the germline V gene (reference sequence). The CDR3 region is CSARETNEKLFF. The CDR3 nucleotides read TGCAGTGCCCGAGAGACTAATGAAAAACTGTTTTTT.

The chain combines TRBV14 with TRBJ2-1, with D perhaps matching TRBD1 (6 bases). The CDR3 consists of 14 residues. Trimming removed 2 bases at V and 8 bases at J, with 13 bases between. Germline CDR1 is SGHDN and CDR2 is FVKESK. This CDR3 reads CASSQSQGVHEQFF. The DNA for the CDR3 is TGTGCCAGCAGCCAATCACAGGGAGTGCATGAGCAGTTCTTC.

The chain recombines TRBV20-1 with TRBJ1-1, with 8 positions matching TRBD1. The CDR3 extends over 12 amino acids. Germline loops: CDR1 DFQATT, CDR2 SNEGSKA (reference sequence). Unmatched junction bases numbered 6, after V lost 6 bases and J lost 6 bases. The CDR3 is CSASQGAPEAFF. The CDR3 DNA reads TGCAGTGCCAGTCAGGGGGCCCCTGAAGCTTTCTTT.

This clonotype was recorded many times. The chain couples TRBV7-8 to TRBJ2-1, with TRBD2 as a possible D gene (6 bases). Germline lookup yields CDR1 SGHVS and CDR2 FQNEAQ. V lost 5 bases and J 8 bases, leaving 19 bases between the germline ends. The CDR3 consists of 15 residues. CDR3 nucleotides: TGTGCCAGCAGCCCCGCAGGACTATACGCAGATGAGCAGTTCTTC. Amino acids: CASSPAGLYADEQFF.

This clonotype came up a few times. The rearrangement links TRBV7-9 to TRBJ2-5, with D uncertain. The CDR3 consists of 13 residues. Germline assignment: CDR1 SEHNR and CDR2 FQNEAQ (reference sequence). V lost 4 bases and J lost 5, with 11 bases in between. The CDR3 region is CASSSPPHETQYF. For the CDR3, the DNA is TGTGCCAGCAGCTCTCCCCCACATGAGACCCAGTACTTC. The whole variable domain, filled in from reference TRBV7-9 and TRBJ2-5, reads DTGVSQNPRHKITKRGQNVTFRCDPISEHNRLYWYRQTLGQGPEFLTYFQNEAQLEKSRLLSDRFSAERPKGSFSTLEIQRTEQGDSAMYLCASSSPPHETQYFGPGTRLLVL.

On this clonotype: At one boundary the junction diverges from the germline segment, which might be a read error. The chain uses TRBV7-2 and TRBJ2-6; D could derive from TRBD1 or TRBD2 (5 bases each). This CDR3 spans 19 amino acids. Germline loops: CDR1 SGHTA, CDR2 FQGNSA. Here the CDR3 reads CASSLRRASGYTGANILTF. DNA for the CDR3: TGTGCCAGCAGCTTACGCCGAGCGAGCGGATATACTGGGGCCAACATCCTGACTTTC.

The chain has TRBV12-3 or TRBV12-4 and TRBJ1-2, with D unresolved. There are 14 residues in the CDR3. Trimming left V 6 bases short and J 3 bases short, with 14 bases between. The CDR3 DNA sequence: TGTGCCAGCAGCCGCGGTGGGAGCTACTATGGCTACACCTTC. This translates into CASSRGGSYYGYTF.

This clonotype was recorded a few times. The chain combines TRBV7-2 with TRBJ2-5; D gene ambiguous. Trimming shortened V by 3 bases and J by 1 base, and 6 bases separated the two germline ends. The CDR3 is 13 residues long. Germline values: CDR1 SGHTA, CDR2 FQGNSA. The CDR3 coding sequence is TGTGCCAGCAGCTTGGTCGCCCAAGAGACCCAGTACTTC. It translates to CASSLVAQETQYF.

The table lists this clonotype with many counts. The rearrangement uses TRBV7-9 and TRBJ1-6; D is uncertain. The V gene lost 3 bases and the J gene lost 6 bases, with 0 bases spanning the gap. The length of the CDR3 is 11 residues. Germline lookup yields CDR1 SEHNR and CDR2 FQNEAQ (reference sequence). CDR3 sequence reads: CASSFNSPLHF. DNA for the CDR3: TGTGCCAGCAGCTTTAATTCACCCCTCCACTTT. Complete variable domain (other parts from reference TRBV7-9 and TRBJ1-6): DTGVSQNPRHKITKRGQNVTFRCDPISEHNRLYWYRQTLGQGPEFLTYFQNEAQLEKSRLLSDRFSAERPKGSFSTLEIQRTEQGDSAMYLCASSFNSPLHFGNGTRLTVT.

This rearrangement joins TRBV6-2 or TRBV6-3 to TRBJ2-6; maybe TRBD1 (5 bases). Germline CDR1 reads MNHEY; CDR2 reads SVGEGT. The CDR3 is 15 residues long. Deletions cut 5 bases from V and 0 bases from J, with 8 bases between. For the CDR3, the DNA is TGTGCCAGCAGTGCTACAGGCTCTGGGGCCAACGTCCTGACTTTC. Its protein product is CASSATGSGANVLTF.

This clonotype was seen repeatedly, ten times or more. The CDR3: CASRRTSGVYNEQFF. In DNA form, the CDR3 reads TGTGCCAGCAGACGGACTAGCGGGGTCTACAATGAGCAGTTCTTC. The chain joins TRBV5-8 to TRBJ2-1; 12 bases map to TRBD2. This CDR3 has 15 amino acids. The germline V gene encodes CDR1 SGHTS and CDR2 YDEGEE. Trimming cost V 5 bases and J 3 bases; bases outside gene matches: 3.

This clonotype was counted many times. This chain connects TRBV5-1 to TRBJ2-4; no definite D call. Between the trimmed V and J ends, which lost 4 bases and 7 bases, there was a span of 9 bases. Germline V gives CDR1 SGHRS, CDR2 YFSETQ. CDR3 length equals 12 residues. This chain's CDR3 is CASSQHHNIQYF. DNA of the CDR3: TGCGCCAGCAGCCAGCACCATAACATTCAGTACTTC.

The chain's CDR3 is CASSYSLGTGELFF. CDR3 coding DNA: TGTGCCAGCAGTTACTCCCTGGGAACCGGGGAGCTGTTTTTT. The rearrangement uses TRBV6-2 or TRBV6-3 and TRBJ2-2; no reliable D call. Trimming pared 0 bases from V and 5 bases from J, leaving 7 bases between. CDR1 MNHEY and CDR2 SVGEGT come from the germline V gene. The CDR3 is made up of 14 amino acids.